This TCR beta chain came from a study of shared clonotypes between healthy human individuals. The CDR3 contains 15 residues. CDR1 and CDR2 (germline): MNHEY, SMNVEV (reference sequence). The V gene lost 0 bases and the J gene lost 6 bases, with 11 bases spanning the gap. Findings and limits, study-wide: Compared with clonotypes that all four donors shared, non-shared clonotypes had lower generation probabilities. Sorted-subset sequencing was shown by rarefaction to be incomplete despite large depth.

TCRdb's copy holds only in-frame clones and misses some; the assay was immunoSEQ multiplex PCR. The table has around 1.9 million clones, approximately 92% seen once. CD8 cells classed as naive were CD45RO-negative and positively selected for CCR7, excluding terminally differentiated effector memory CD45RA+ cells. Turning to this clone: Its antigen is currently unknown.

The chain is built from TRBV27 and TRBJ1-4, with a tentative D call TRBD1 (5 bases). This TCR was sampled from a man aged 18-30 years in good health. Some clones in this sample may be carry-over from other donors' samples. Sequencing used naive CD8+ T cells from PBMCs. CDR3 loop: CASSLSLRGDEKLFF. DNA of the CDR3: TGTGCCAGCAGTTTATCGTTGAGAGGGGATGAAAAACTGTTTTTT.